This passage covers 18 T cell receptor beta chains from one sample sequenced in a study of blood T cell repertoires in COVID-19. Data came from immunoSEQ multiplex PCR; TCRdb stores just in-frame clones and leaves some out. Of 100,000 to 130,000 clones detected, around 90% appear once; the ten largest clones hold roughly 2.5%. Sequencing used peripheral blood. These receptors originate from a human donor in a cohort sampled during active COVID-19.

The chain carries TRBV5-1 and TRBJ1-2; 8 nucleotides agree with TRBD1. This CDR3 is built from 13 residues. Trimming cost V 4 bases and J 4 bases; bases outside gene matches: 3. CDR1 is SGHRS and CDR2 is YFSETQ in the germline V gene. CDR3 residues: CASSPGQVYGYTF. Written as DNA, the CDR3 is TGCGCCAGCAGCCCGGGACAGGTCTATGGCTACACCTTC.

This clone was detected only once. The chain is built from TRBV5-5 and TRBJ1-2; the match to TRBD1 covers 7 bases. Germline CDR1 is SGHKS and CDR2 is YYEKEE (reference sequence). This CDR3 spans 14 amino acids. The J segment lost 2 bases and the V segment lost 2 bases, leaving 3 bases of the junction unmatched. The CDR3: CASSLGTANYGYTF. The CDR3 DNA sequence: TGTGCCAGCAGCTTAGGGACAGCGAACTATGGCTACACCTTC.

The chain is built from TRBV27 and TRBJ1-5; possible D gene TRBD1, 6 bases. The germline V gene has CDR1 MNHEY and CDR2 SMNVEV (reference sequence). This CDR3 has 15 residues. V shed 2 bases and J shed 0 bases, with 8 bases lying between them. In DNA, the CDR3 is TGTGCCAGCAGTTTAAGGGGGTTTAGCAATCAGCCCCAGCATTTT. It translates to CASSLRGFSNQPQHF.

The chain combines TRBV27 with TRBJ2-7; 7 bases line up with TRBD1. Losses at the gene ends were 5 bases for V and 2 bases for J; bases not matched to a gene: 6. CDR1 and CDR2 (germline): MNHEY, SMNVEV (reference sequence). This CDR3 is 14 amino acids long. CDR3 amino acids: CASSRTGPPYEQYF. The CDR3 DNA is TGTGCCAGCAGTCGGACAGGTCCCCCCTACGAGCAGTACTTC.

The V gene is TRBV2, the J gene TRBJ1-2, with a tentative D call TRBD1 (5 bases). With 5 bases removed from V and 8 bases from J, the gap between germline ends came to 15 bases. Germline assignment: CDR1 SNHLY and CDR2 FYNNEI. The CDR3 contains 13 residues. CDR3 region: CASSLAQEGGYTF. DNA for the CDR3: TGTGCCAGCAGTTTGGCACAGGAGGGCGGCTACACCTTC.

The chain joins TRBV9 to TRBJ1-3, with D hard to call. Germline CDR1 SGDLS, CDR2 YYNGEE. V dropped 0 bases and J dropped 4 bases, with 11 bases sitting between them. This CDR3 region has 15 residues. CDR3 loop: CASSVDQWEGNTIYF. The CDR3 DNA follows: TGTGCCAGCAGCGTAGATCAGTGGGAGGGAAACACCATATATTTT.

The chain joins TRBV11-2 to TRBJ1-1, with D unresolved. The germline CDR1 and CDR2 sequences are SGHAT and FQNNGV. Between the trimmed V and J ends, which lost 0 bases and 6 bases, there was a span of 8 bases. This CDR3 contains 13 residues. Written as DNA, the CDR3 is TGTGCCAGCAGCTTAGAGGCGGGCTCTGAAGCTTTCTTT. Amino acids: CASSLEAGSEAFF.

In this sample, this clone turned up once. J is TRBJ2-7 and V is TRBV23-1; TRBD2 matches 9 bases. TRBV23-1 counts as an open reading frame of uncertain function. CDR3 length: 17 amino acids. V shed 0 bases and J 0 bases; nucleotides not matched to a gene: 6. CDR3 in DNA: TGCGCCAGCAGTCAATCGGGGCTAGCGGGATACTCCTACGAGCAGTACTTC. Its translation is CASSQSGLAGYSYEQYF.

A single count supports this clone. The gene calls are TRBV29-1 and TRBJ1-2; TRBD1 agrees at 8 bases. V lost 3 bases, J lost 4 bases, and 16 bases stayed unmatched. Germline CDR1 is SQVTM and CDR2 is ANQGSEA. The CDR3 runs 17 residues. The CDR3 is CSVDGGQGSPASYGYTF. The CDR3 region has the DNA TGCAGCGTTGACGGCGGACAGGGTAGCCCCGCAAGCTATGGCTACACCTTC.

This rearrangement joins TRBV15 to TRBJ1-4, with D hard to call. The CDR3 is 19 amino acids. Looked up from germline, CDR1 is LNHNV and CDR2 is YYDKDF (reference sequence). V was pared by 0 bases and J by 6 bases, with 23 bases between. CDR3 sequence reads: CATSREVTHQPPADEKLFF. DNA for the CDR3: TGTGCCACCAGCAGAGAGGTGACCCACCAACCCCCGGCGGATGAAAAACTGTTTTTT.

This chain connects TRBV3-1 (or the pseudogene TRBV3-2) to TRBJ1-2; the D gene is possibly TRBD1 (5 bases). Germline CDR1 LGHDT, CDR2 YNNKEL (reference sequence). There are 12 residues in the CDR3. Trimming stripped 7 bases from V and 4 bases from J, with 10 bases between. This CDR3 reads CASTQGAYGYTF. The CDR3 coding sequence is TGTGCCAGCACCCAGGGAGCCTATGGCTACACCTTC.

The chain is built from TRBV3-1 (or the pseudogene TRBV3-2) and TRBJ2-7; TRBD1 is a possible D gene (6 bases). Germline V gene lookup returns CDR1 LGHDT and CDR2 YNNKEL (reference sequence). This CDR3 is built from 13 residues. The ends were cut back, 4 bases at V and 7 bases at J, with 14 bases in the middle. CDR3 nucleotide sequence: TGTGCCAGCAGCCTACAGGGTACAGGAGAGCAGTACTTC. As protein: CASSLQGTGEQYF.

The chain recombines TRBV10-2 with TRBJ1-4, with TRBD1 identical over 9 bases. Germline loops: CDR1 WSHSY, CDR2 SAAADI. The CDR3 consists of 16 residues. Trimming cost V 2 bases and J 8 bases; bases outside gene matches: 9. CDR3 sequence reads: CASSEPPGQGWEKLFF. DNA for the CDR3: TGCGCCAGCAGTGAGCCGCCGGGACAGGGTTGGGAAAAACTGTTTTTT.

This clone has more than one count but fewer than ten. The V call is TRBV5-1, the J call TRBJ1-2; D may be TRBD1 (5 bases). The CDR3 runs to 14 residues. Germline loops: CDR1 SGHRS, CDR2 YFSETQ. Between the trimmed V and J ends, which lost 0 bases and 6 bases, there was a span of 12 bases. The CDR3 loop reads CASSLAGQGNGYTF. The CDR3 DNA sequence: TGCGCCAGCAGCTTGGCCGGGCAGGGTAATGGCTACACCTTC.

This chain joins TRBV24-1 and TRBJ2-1, with 8 bases identical to TRBD1. Germline CDR1 is KGHDR and CDR2 is SFDVKD. V gave up 5 bases and J gave up 1 base; unmatched junction bases: 6. This CDR3 contains 16 residues. CDR3 DNA: TGTGCCACCAGTGGCCCGACAGGGGAATCCTACAATGAGCAGTTCTTC. This codes for CATSGPTGESYNEQFF.

This chain links TRBV6-2 or TRBV6-3 with TRBJ2-1; 8 bases align to TRBD1. CDR1 is MNHEY and CDR2 is SVGEGT in the germline V gene. CDR3 length: 14 amino acids. The V and J ends lost 4 bases and 5 bases, in that order; junction bases with no gene match: 4. CDR3 sequence reads: CASSSQGANNEQFF. The CDR3 nucleotides read TGTGCCAGCAGTTCCCAGGGGGCCAACAATGAGCAGTTCTTC.

V gene TRBV27 combines with J gene TRBJ2-7, with TRBD2 identical over 10 bases. The CDR3 length is 14 residues. CDR1 and CDR2 from the germline V gene are MNHEY and SMNVEV (reference sequence). V was pared by 4 bases and J by 4 bases, with 4 bases of the junction left unmatched. CDR3 amino acids: CASSYDSGRYEQYF. CDR3 nucleotide sequence: TGTGCCAGCAGTTATGATAGCGGGAGGTACGAGCAGTACTTC.

V and J are TRBV29-1 and TRBJ1-2; TRBD1 matches 9 bases. The V and J ends lost 1 base and 5 bases, in that order; junction bases with no gene match: 11. Germline values: CDR1 SQVTM, CDR2 ANQGSEA. The CDR3 totals 16 residues. CDR3 sequence: CSVEAHTGGPFYGYTF. CDR3 DNA sequence: TGCAGCGTTGAAGCCCACACAGGGGGCCCTTTTTATGGCTACACCTTC.